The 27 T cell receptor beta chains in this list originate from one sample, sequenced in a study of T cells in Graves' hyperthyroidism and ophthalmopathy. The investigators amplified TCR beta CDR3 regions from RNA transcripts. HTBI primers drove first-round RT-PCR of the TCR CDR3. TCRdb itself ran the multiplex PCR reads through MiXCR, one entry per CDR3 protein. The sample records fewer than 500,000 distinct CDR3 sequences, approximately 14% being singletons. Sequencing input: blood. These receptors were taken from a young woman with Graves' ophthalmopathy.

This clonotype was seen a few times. In DNA form, the CDR3 reads TGTGCCAGCAGTTTGAGGGCTAGGACAGATACGCAGTATTTT. It yields the protein CASSLRARTDTQYF. This sequence joins TRBV27 and TRBJ2-3; possible D gene TRBD2, 5 bases. The CDR3 extends over 14 amino acids. Germline V gives CDR1 MNHEY, CDR2 SMNVEV (reference sequence). V gave up 3 bases and J gave up 3 bases, with 10 bases separating them.

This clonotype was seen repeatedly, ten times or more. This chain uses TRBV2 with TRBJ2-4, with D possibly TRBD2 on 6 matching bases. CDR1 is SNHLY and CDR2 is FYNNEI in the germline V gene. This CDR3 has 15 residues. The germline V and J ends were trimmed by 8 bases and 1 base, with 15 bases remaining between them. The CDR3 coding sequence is TGTGCCAGCGGGAGGTTGATGGGGGCCAAAAACATTCAGTACTTC. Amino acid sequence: CASGRLMGAKNIQYF. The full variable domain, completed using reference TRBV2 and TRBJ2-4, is EPEVTQTPSHQVTQMGQEVILRCVPISNHLYFYWYRQILGQKVEFLVSFYNNEISEKSEIFDDQFSVERPDGSNFTLKIRSTKLEDSAMYFCASGRLMGAKNIQYFGAGTRLSVL.

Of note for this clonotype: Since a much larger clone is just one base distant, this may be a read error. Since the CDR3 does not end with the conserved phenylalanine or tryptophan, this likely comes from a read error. CDR3 protein: CASRPPDRDNTGELFS. The CDR3 nucleotides read TGTGCCAGCAGACCCCCGGACAGGGATAACACCGGGGAGCTGTTTTCT. The rearrangement links TRBV12-3 or TRBV12-4 to TRBJ2-2, with 8 nucleotides matching TRBD1. The trim removed 6 bases at V and 2 bases at J, leaving 8 bases unmatched. This CDR3 has 16 amino acids.

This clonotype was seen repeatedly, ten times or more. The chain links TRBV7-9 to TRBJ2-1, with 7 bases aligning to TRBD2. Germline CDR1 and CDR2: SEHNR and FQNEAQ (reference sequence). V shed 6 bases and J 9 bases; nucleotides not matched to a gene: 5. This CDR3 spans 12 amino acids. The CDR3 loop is CASRERGGEQFF. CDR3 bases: TGTGCCAGCAGGGAGCGGGGTGGTGAGCAGTTCTTC.

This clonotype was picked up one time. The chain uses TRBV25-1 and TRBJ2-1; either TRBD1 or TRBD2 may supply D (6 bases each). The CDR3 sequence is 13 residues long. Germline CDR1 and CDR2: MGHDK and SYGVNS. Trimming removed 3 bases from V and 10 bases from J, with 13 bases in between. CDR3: CASSDEGGLEQFF. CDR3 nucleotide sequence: TGTGCCAGCAGTGACGAAGGGGGGCTGGAGCAGTTCTTC.

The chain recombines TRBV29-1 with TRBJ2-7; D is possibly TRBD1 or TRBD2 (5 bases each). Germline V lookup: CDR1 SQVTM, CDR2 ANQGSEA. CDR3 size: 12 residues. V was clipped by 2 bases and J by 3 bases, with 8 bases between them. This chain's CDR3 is CSVEMGVYEQYF. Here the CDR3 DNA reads TGCAGCGTTGAAATGGGGGTCTACGAGCAGTACTTC.

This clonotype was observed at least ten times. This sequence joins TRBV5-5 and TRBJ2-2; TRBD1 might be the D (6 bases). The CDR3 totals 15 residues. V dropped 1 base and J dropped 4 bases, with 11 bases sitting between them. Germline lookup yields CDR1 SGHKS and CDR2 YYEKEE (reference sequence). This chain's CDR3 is CASSLSPGATGELFF. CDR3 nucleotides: TGTGCCAGCAGCTTGAGCCCAGGGGCCACCGGGGAGCTGTTTTTT.

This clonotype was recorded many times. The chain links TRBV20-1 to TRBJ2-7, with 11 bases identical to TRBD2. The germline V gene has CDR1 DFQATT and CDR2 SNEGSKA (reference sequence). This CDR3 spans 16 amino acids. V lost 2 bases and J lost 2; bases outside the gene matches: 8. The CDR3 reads CSARQLLAGETYEQYF. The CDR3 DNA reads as TGCAGTGCTAGACAGTTACTAGCGGGGGAGACCTACGAGCAGTACTTC.

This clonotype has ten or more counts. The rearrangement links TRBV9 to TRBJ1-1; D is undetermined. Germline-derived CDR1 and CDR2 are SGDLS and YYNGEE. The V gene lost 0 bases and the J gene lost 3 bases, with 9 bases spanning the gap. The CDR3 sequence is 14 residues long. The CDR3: CASSVDGDYTEAFF. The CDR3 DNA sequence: TGTGCCAGCAGCGTAGATGGGGATTACACTGAAGCTTTCTTT.

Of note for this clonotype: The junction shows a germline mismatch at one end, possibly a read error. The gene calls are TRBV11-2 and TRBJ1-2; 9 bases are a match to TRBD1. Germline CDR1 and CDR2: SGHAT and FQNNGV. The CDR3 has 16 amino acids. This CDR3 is CANSPPTGQGLYGYTF. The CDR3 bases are TGTGCCAACAGCCCCCCCACAGGACAGGGGCTCTATGGCTACACCTTC.

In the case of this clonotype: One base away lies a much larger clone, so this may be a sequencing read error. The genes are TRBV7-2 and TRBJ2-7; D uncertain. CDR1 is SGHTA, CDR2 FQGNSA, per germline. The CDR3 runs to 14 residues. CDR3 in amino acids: CASSLSGTRNEHYF. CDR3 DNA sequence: TGTGCCAGCAGCTTAAGTGGCACCCGGAACGAGCATTACTTC.

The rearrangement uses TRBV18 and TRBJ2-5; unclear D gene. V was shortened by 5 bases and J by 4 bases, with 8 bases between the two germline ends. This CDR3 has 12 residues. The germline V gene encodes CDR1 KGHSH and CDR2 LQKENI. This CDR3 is CASSVDRETQYF. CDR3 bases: TGTGCCAGCTCAGTAGACCGAGAGACCCAGTACTTC.

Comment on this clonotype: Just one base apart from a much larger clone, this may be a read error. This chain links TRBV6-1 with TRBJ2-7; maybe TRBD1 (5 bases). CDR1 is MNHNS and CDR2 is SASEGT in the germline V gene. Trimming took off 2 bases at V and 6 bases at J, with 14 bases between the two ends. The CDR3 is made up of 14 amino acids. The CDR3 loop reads CASSESKGRAEQYF. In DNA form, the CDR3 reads TGTGCCAGCAGTGAATCGAAGGGGCGCGCCGAGCAGTACTTC.

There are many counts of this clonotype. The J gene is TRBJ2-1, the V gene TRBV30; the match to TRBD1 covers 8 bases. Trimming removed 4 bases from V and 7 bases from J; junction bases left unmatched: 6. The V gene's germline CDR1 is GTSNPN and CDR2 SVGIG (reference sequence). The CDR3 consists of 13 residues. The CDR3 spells CAWNRQGANEQFF. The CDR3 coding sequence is TGTGCCTGGAATCGCCAGGGGGCGAATGAGCAGTTCTTC.

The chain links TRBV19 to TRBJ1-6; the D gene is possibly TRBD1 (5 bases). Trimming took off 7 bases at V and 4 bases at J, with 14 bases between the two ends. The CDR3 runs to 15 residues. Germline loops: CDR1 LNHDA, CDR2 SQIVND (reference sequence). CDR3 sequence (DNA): TGTGCCAGTATGGTGGGGGGGGGTTATAATTCACCCCTCCACTTT. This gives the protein CASMVGGGYNSPLHF.

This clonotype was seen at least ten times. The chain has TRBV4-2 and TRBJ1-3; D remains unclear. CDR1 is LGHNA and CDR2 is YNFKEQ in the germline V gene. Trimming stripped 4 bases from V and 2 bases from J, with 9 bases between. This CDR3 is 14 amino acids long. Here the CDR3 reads CASSPVQTGNTIYF. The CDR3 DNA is TGTGCCAGCAGCCCAGTACAAACTGGAAACACCATATATTTT.

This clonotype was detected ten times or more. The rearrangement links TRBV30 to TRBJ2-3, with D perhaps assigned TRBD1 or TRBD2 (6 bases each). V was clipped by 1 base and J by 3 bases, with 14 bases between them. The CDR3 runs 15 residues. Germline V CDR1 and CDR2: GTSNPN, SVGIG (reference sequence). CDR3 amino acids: CAWSGEPGATDTQYF. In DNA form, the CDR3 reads TGTGCCTGGAGTGGCGAACCGGGGGCAACAGATACGCAGTATTTT.

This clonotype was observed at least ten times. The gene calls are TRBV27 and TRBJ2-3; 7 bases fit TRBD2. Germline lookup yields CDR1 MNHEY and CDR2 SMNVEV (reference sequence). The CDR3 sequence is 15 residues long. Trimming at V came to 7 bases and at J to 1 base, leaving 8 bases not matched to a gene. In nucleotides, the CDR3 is TGTGCCAGCACCCGCCGCGGGGGTGGCACAGATACGCAGTATTTT. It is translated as CASTRRGGGTDTQYF.

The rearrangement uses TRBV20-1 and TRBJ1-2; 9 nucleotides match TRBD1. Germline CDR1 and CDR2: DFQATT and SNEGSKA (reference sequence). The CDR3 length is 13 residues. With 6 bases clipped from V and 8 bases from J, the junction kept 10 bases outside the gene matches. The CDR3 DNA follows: TGCAGTGCCCGGGACAGGGCGGGAGTAGGCTACACCTTC. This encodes CSARDRAGVGYTF.

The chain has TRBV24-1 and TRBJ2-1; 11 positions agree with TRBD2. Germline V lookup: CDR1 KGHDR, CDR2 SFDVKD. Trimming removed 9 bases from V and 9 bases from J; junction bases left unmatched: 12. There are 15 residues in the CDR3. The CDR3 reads CATCPSGGPRGEQFF. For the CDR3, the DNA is TGTGCCACCTGTCCTAGCGGGGGGCCGAGGGGTGAGCAGTTCTTC.

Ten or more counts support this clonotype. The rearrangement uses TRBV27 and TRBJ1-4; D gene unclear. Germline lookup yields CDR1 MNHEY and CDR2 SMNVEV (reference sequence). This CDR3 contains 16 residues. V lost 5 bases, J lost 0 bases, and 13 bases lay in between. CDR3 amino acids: CASSPHQLTTNEKLFF. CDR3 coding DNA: TGTGCCAGCAGTCCCCATCAACTGACAACTAATGAAAAACTGTTTTTT.

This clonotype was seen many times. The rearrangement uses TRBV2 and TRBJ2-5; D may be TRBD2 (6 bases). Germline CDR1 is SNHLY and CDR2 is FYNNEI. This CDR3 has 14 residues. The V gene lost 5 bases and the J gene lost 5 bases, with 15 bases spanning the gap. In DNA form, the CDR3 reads TGTGCCAGCAGTTGGTACGGGGGTTCGGAGACCCAGTACTTC. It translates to CASSWYGGSETQYF.

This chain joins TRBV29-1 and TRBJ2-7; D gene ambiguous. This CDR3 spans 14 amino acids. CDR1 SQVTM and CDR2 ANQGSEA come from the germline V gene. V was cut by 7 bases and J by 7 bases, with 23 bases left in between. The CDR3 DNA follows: TGCAGCGCCTCCAAATCGGAGATGGCCGGGGAGCAGTACTTC. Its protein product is CSASKSEMAGEQYF.

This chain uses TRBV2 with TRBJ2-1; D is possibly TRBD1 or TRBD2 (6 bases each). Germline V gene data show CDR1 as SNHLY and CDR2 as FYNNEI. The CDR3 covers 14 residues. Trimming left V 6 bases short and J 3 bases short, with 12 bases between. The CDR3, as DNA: TGTGCCAGCAGGGGGGGCCTACGCTACAATGAGCAGTTCTTC. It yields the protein CASRGGLRYNEQFF. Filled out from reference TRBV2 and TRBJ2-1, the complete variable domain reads EPEVTQTPSHQVTQMGQEVILRCVPISNHLYFYWYRQILGQKVEFLVSFYNNEISEKSEIFDDQFSVERPDGSNFTLKIRSTKLEDSAMYFCASRGGLRYNEQFFGPGTRLTVL.

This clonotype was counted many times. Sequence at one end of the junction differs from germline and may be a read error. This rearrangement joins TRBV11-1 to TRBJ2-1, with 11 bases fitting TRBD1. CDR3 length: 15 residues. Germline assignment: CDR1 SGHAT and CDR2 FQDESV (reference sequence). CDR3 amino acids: CASSSRDRGINGQFF. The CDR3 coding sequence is TGTGCCAGCAGCTCCCGGGACAGGGGGATTAATGGGCAGTTCTTC.

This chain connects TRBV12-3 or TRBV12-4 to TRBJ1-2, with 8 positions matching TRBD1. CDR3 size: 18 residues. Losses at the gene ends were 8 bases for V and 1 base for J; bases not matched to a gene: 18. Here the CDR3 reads CASLSARTGPGDNYGYTF. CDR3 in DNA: TGTGCCAGCCTAAGCGCAAGGACAGGGCCTGGGGATAACTATGGCTACACCTTC.

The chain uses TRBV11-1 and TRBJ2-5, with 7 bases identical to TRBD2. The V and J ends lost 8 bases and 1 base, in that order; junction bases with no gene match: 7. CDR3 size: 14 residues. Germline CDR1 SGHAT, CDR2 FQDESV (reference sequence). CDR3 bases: TGTGCCAGCCCTCGGGGAGGGATCCAAGAGACCCAGTACTTC. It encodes CASPRGGIQETQYF.